These 20 T cell receptor beta chains share one sample of origin, sequenced in a study of cytomegalovirus exposure and HLA in healthy donors (dated by TCRdb to about 2017). Libraries came from the immunoSEQ multiplex PCR assay. TCRdb re-hosts the immuneACCESS table, in-frame sequences only. Its copies lack some clones; in the studies checked, an unresolved V gene accounts for under half of them, and the cause for the rest is not known. Counted in this sample were about 180,000 clones; more than 75% of them appeared once. The leading ten clones occupy roughly 1.3% of the sample. The sequencing input was PBMCs. All receptors come from a woman in her twenties or thirties in good health and CMV-seronegative.

J is TRBJ1-2 and V is TRBV5-1; 8 bases are shared with TRBD1. Germline V gene lookup returns CDR1 SGHRS and CDR2 YFSETQ. Trimming removed 4 bases from V and 5 bases from J; junction bases left unmatched: 10. The CDR3 is 15 residues long. The CDR3 DNA sequence: TGCGCCAGCAGCCCGTGGGACAGGTGGTCGTATGGCTACACCTTC. Translating gives CASSPWDRWSYGYTF.

The chain is built from TRBV11-2 and TRBJ2-7; D gene uncertain. The CDR3 extends over 14 amino acids. V lost 2 bases to trimming and J lost 3 bases, with 11 bases between them. CDR1 SGHAT and CDR2 FQNNGV come from the germline V gene. CDR3 nucleotide sequence: TGTGCCAGCAGCTTATGGTTTACGGGCTACGAGCAGTACTTC. Its translation is CASSLWFTGYEQYF.

This chain links TRBV5-1 with TRBJ2-1; 8 positions agree with TRBD2. The CDR3 runs to 17 residues. The trim removed 0 bases at V and 6 bases at J, leaving 11 bases unmatched. Germline V CDR1 and CDR2: SGHRS, YFSETQ. The CDR3, as DNA: TGCGCCAGCAGCTTGGTCGGGGGGGTGGCATTGGGCAATGAGCAGTTCTTC. This encodes CASSLVGGVALGNEQFF.

This chain joins TRBV7-6 and TRBJ1-1; TRBD1 might be the D (5 bases). This CDR3 spans 16 amino acids. Looked up from germline, CDR1 is SGHVS and CDR2 is FNYEAQ. The V and J ends lost 0 bases and 6 bases respectively, with 17 bases between them. The CDR3 is CASSLAVTALLAEAFF. CDR3 bases: TGTGCCAGCAGCTTAGCGGTGACAGCCCTTTTGGCTGAAGCTTTCTTT.

This clone occurred a few times. The chain joins TRBV13 to TRBJ1-2; D uncertain. The CDR3 is made up of 12 amino acids. V dropped 8 bases and J dropped 8 bases, with 15 bases sitting between them. Per germline, CDR1 PRHDT and CDR2 FYEKMQ (reference sequence). The chain's CDR3 is CASSTGMWGYTF. In nucleotides, the CDR3 is TGTGCCAGCTCCACCGGGATGTGGGGCTACACCTTC.

The chain combines TRBV2 with TRBJ2-7; the D is unclear. V shed 8 bases and J shed 2 bases, with 16 bases lying between them. Per the germline V gene, CDR1 is SNHLY and CDR2 is FYNNEI. This CDR3 is 14 amino acids long. CDR3 amino acids: CASSAETLAYEQYF. CDR3 in DNA: TGTGCCAGCTCGGCGGAAACTTTAGCCTACGAGCAGTACTTC.

DNA of the CDR3: TGCGCCAGCCATACAAAAAAGGGGCCACGGAACACTGAAGCTTTCTTT. This codes for CASHTKKGPRNTEAFF. The genes are TRBV5-1 and TRBJ1-1; D is possibly TRBD1 (5 bases). The CDR3 sequence is 16 residues long. Germline loops: CDR1 SGHRS, CDR2 YFSETQ. Trimming took off 7 bases at V and 1 base at J, with 20 bases between the two ends. Complete variable domain (other parts from reference TRBV5-1 and TRBJ1-1): KAGVTQTPRYLIKTRGQQVTLSCSPISGHRSVSWYQQTPGQGLQFLFEYFSETQRNKGNFPGRFSGRQFSNSRSEMNVSTLELGDSALYLCASHTKKGPRNTEAFFGQGTRLTVV.

The chain couples TRBV10-3 to TRBJ2-3; a weak D match, TRBD1 (5 bases). The CDR3 runs to 13 residues. Between the trimmed V and J ends, which lost 6 bases and 8 bases, there was a span of 15 bases. The germline gives CDR1 ENHRY, CDR2 SYGVKD. This CDR3 reads CAIRKSQDATQYF. The DNA of the CDR3 is TGTGCCATCAGAAAATCACAGGACGCTACGCAGTATTTT.

The CDR3: CASSPVTGELFF. CDR3 DNA sequence: TGTGCCAGCAGCCCGGTCACCGGGGAGCTGTTTTTT. The rearrangement uses TRBV4-2 and TRBJ2-2, with D unclear. V shed 4 bases and J shed 4 bases, with 4 bases lying between them. Germline V gene sequence: CDR1 LGHNA, CDR2 YNFKEQ. The CDR3 is 12 residues long.

The chain couples TRBV6-1 to TRBJ2-3, with 15 bases that match TRBD2. Trimming removed 7 bases from V and 5 bases from J; junction bases left unmatched: 4. The germline V gene encodes CDR1 MNHNS and CDR2 SASEGT. The CDR3 length is 15 residues. In DNA form, the CDR3 reads TGTGCCAGCAAGGGACTAGCGGGGGGCGGAGATACGCAGTATTTT. The encoded protein is CASKGLAGGGDTQYF.

V gene TRBV2 combines with J gene TRBJ1-1; tentative D call: TRBD1 (6 bases). The CDR3 runs 16 residues. Per the germline V gene, CDR1 is SNHLY and CDR2 is FYNNEI. Trimming shortened V by 8 bases and J by 3 bases, and 22 bases separated the two germline ends. The CDR3 loop is CASEPRLRQVHTEAFF. The CDR3 DNA reads as TGTGCCAGCGAACCTAGGCTAAGACAGGTGCACACTGAAGCTTTCTTT. The whole variable domain, remainder taken from reference TRBV2 and TRBJ1-1, is EPEVTQTPSHQVTQMGQEVILRCVPISNHLYFYWYRQILGQKVEFLVSFYNNEISEKSEIFDDQFSVERPDGSNFTLKIRSTKLEDSAMYFCASEPRLRQVHTEAFFGQGTRLTVV.

V gene TRBV4-1 combines with J gene TRBJ2-3, with D hard to call. Trimming took off 3 bases at V and 6 bases at J, with 7 bases between the two ends. The CDR3 consists of 12 residues. In germline, CDR1 is MGHRA, CDR2 YSYEKL. The CDR3 bases are TGCGCCAGCAGCCAGGCCTTCGATACGCAGTATTTT. It is translated as CASSQAFDTQYF.

The chain employs TRBV6-1 and TRBJ1-1; D is perhaps TRBD1 (5 bases). V dropped 6 bases and J dropped 5 bases, with 25 bases sitting between them. Germline lookup yields CDR1 MNHNS and CDR2 SASEGT. The CDR3 contains 17 residues. CDR3 amino acids: CASREPGLTTGGTEAFF. For the CDR3, the DNA is TGTGCCAGCAGAGAACCGGGACTGACGACTGGGGGAACTGAAGCTTTCTTT.

This clone has more than one count but fewer than ten. The rearrangement uses TRBV19 and TRBJ1-5, with 10 positions matching TRBD1. The V gene's germline CDR1 is LNHDA and CDR2 SQIVND (reference sequence). CDR3 length: 15 residues. The J segment lost 0 bases and the V segment lost 7 bases, leaving 3 bases of the junction unmatched. CDR3 region: CASTGTGVSNQPQHF. The CDR3 bases are TGTGCCAGTACCGGGACAGGGGTTAGCAATCAGCCCCAGCATTTT.

This chain links TRBV30 with TRBJ1-1; tentatively, D is TRBD1 (6 bases). This CDR3 region has 10 residues. Germline CDR1 is GTSNPN and CDR2 is SVGIG (reference sequence). The chain's CDR3 is CATWDKWFFF. The CDR3 DNA is TGTGCTACCTGGGACAAGTGGTTTTTCTTT.

The V call is TRBV7-2, the J call TRBJ2-5; 13 nucleotides agree with TRBD2. This CDR3 region has 17 residues. Trimming cost V 5 bases and J 3 bases; bases outside gene matches: 9. The V gene's germline CDR1 is SGHTA and CDR2 FQGNSA. The CDR3 nucleotides read TGTGCCAGCAGCGCACTCCTACTAGCGGGGGGGGAAGAGACCCAGTACTTC. Encoded protein: CASSALLLAGGEETQYF.

This chain connects TRBV4-3 to TRBJ2-7, with no clear D. Deletions cut 4 bases from V and 8 bases from J, with 15 bases between. Germline V gene lookup returns CDR1 LGHNA and CDR2 YSLEER. The CDR3 is made up of 13 amino acids. CDR3 sequence reads: CASSRRGSTQQYF. CDR3 bases: TGCGCCAGCAGCCGGCGAGGATCTACGCAGCAGTACTTC.

The chain joins TRBV9 to TRBJ1-4; perhaps TRBD1 as D (6 bases). V gave up 4 bases and J gave up 5 bases, with 15 bases separating them. In germline, CDR1 is SGDLS, CDR2 YYNGEE. The CDR3 is 15 amino acids. Here the CDR3 DNA reads TGTGCCAGCAGCCGAGGGGGGGCTTGGAATGAAAAACTGTTTTTT. It specifies CASSRGGAWNEKLFF.

The chain employs TRBV27 and TRBJ2-7, with no clear D. Per germline, CDR1 MNHEY and CDR2 SMNVEV (reference sequence). The V and J ends lost 2 bases and 0 bases respectively, with 8 bases between them. This CDR3 comprises 14 residues. CDR3 loop: CASSLNQVSYEQYF. The CDR3 DNA sequence: TGTGCCAGCAGTTTAAACCAGGTCTCCTACGAGCAGTACTTC.

The chain joins TRBV7-9 to TRBJ1-2, with D possibly matching TRBD1 (5 bases). CDR3 length: 15 residues. Germline V gives CDR1 SEHNR, CDR2 FQNEAQ (reference sequence). V lost 5 bases, J lost 8 bases, and 21 bases lay in between. The CDR3: CASSPKGREARGYTF. In DNA, the CDR3 is TGTGCCAGCAGCCCGAAGGGCAGGGAGGCCCGCGGCTACACCTTC. The whole variable domain, filled in from reference TRBV7-9 and TRBJ1-2, reads DTGVSQNPRHKITKRGQNVTFRCDPISEHNRLYWYRQTLGQGPEFLTYFQNEAQLEKSRLLSDRFSAERPKGSFSTLEIQRTEQGDSAMYLCASSPKGREARGYTFGSGTRLTVV.